What follows is one T cell receptor beta chain and its context. Trimming took 3 bases from V and 4 from J, leaving 10 bases between them. CDR1 is KGHSH and CDR2 is LQKENI in the germline V gene. This CDR3 is built from 14 residues. The entry originates in a study of blood T cell repertoires in COVID-19. The overall study: From T cells, B-cell-depleted T cells, or PBMCs came the material, which was cDNA or gDNA.

Original processing notes: Scientists estimated how many nucleated cells there were by amplifying reference gene primers. TCRdb keeps only in-frame clones here, not all; method: immunoSEQ multiplex PCR. V and J calls and clone size follow that table, whereas D and trimming were derived from the DNA. This repertoire shows approximately 34,000 clones, approximately 88% found once; its top ten account for over 9%. The sequenced material came from peripheral blood. V and J are TRBV18 and TRBJ2-1; D is perhaps TRBD1 (6 bases). This sequence was found in a human donor in a cohort sampled during active COVID-19. CDR3 loop: CASSPKTGYNEQFF. CDR3 bases: TGTGCCAGCTCACCGAAGACAGGATACAATGAGCAGTTCTTC.